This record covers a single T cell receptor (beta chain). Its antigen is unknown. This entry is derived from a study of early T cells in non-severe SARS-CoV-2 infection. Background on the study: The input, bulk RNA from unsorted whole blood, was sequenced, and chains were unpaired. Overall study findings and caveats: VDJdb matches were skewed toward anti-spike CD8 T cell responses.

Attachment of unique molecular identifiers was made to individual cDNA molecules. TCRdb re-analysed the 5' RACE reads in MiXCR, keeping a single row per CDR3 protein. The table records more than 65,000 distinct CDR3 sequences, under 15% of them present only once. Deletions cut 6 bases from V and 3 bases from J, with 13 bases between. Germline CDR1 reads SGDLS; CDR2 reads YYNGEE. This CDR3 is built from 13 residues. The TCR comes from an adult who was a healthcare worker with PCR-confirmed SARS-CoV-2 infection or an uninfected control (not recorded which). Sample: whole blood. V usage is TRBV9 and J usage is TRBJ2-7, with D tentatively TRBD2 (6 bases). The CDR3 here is CASNGGGNYEQYF. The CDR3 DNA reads TGTGCCAGCAATGGTGGCGGGAACTACGAGCAGTACTTC. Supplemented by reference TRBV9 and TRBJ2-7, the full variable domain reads DSGVTQTPKHLITATGQRVTLRCSPRSGDLSVYWYQQSLDQGLQFLIQYYNGEERAKGNILERFSAQQFPDLHSELNLSSLELGDSALYFCASNGGGNYEQYFGPGTRLTVT.